The sequence of this T cell receptor (beta chain) was determined in a study of early T cells in non-severe SARS-CoV-2 infection. TCRdb passed the 5' RACE reads through MiXCR, listing each CDR3 protein once. The table lists about 76,000 distinct CDR3 sequences, 15% to 19% of them singletons. CDR3 length: 15 residues. V shed 2 bases and J shed 1 base, with 8 bases lying between them. Germline-derived CDR1 and CDR2 are KGHSH and LQKENI. Material for sequencing was whole blood. This chain uses TRBV18 with TRBJ2-2; D remains ambiguous. The origin of this receptor is an adult who was a healthcare worker with PCR-confirmed SARS-CoV-2 infection or an uninfected control (not recorded which). The CDR3 loop is CASSPGRLNTGELFF. For the CDR3, the DNA is TGTGCCAGCTCACCAGGCAGGTTGAACACCGGGGAGCTGTTTTTT.